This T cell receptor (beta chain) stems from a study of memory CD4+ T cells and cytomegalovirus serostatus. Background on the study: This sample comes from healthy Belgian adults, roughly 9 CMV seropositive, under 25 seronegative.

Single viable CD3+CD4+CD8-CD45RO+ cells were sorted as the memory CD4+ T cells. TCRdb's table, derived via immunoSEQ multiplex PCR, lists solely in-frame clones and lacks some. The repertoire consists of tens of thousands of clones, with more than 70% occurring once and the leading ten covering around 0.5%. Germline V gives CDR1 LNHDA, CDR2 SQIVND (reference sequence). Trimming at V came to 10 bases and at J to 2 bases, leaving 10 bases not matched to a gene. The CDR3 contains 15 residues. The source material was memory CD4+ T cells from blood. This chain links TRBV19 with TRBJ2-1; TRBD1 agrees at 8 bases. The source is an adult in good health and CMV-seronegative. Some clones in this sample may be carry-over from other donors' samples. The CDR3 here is CATGRGQVPYNEQFF. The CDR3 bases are TGTGCCACCGGGCGGGGACAGGTTCCCTACAATGAGCAGTTCTTC.